The entry below describes one TCR beta chain. Its antigen is currently unknown. The PCR had 60 Vbeta and 13 Jbeta primers. Sequencing used immunoSEQ multiplex PCR; TCRdb keeps in-frame clones, though not all of them. Of some 150,000 clones in the sample, more than 65% are singletons; the top ten hold around 6.2%. The source of the sample is a study of cytomegalovirus exposure and HLA in healthy donors. Study in general: Earlier results showed roughly 120 million unique TCR beta sequences derived from 150 million to 200 million T cells.

V was cut by 7 bases and J by 8 bases, with 15 bases left in between. Germline CDR1 and CDR2: LNHDA and SQIVND (reference sequence). The CDR3 runs to 13 residues. Study-wide findings and caveats: It was confirmed in vitro that a few of the CMV-associated chains were specific for CMV antigens.

The sample comprised PBMCs. This TCR derives from a man aged 25 to 45 in good health and CMV-seropositive. The chain carries TRBV19 and TRBJ1-5, with D tentatively TRBD1 (5 bases). The CDR3, as DNA: TGTGCCAGTACCTCCCCAGGGAAGAAGCCCCAGCATTTT. Translation: CASTSPGKKPQHF.